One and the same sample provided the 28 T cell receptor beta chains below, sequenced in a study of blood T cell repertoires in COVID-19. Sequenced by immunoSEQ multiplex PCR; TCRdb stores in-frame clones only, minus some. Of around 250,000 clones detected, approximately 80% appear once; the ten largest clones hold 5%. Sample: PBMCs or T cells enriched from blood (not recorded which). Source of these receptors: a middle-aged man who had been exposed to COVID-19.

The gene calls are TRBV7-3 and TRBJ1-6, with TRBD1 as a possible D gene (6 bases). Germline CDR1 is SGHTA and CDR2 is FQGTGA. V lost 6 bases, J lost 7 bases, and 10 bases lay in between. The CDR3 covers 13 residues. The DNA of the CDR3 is TGTGCCAGCAGGCAGGGGTTGAATTCACCCCTCCACTTT. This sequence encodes CASRQGLNSPLHF.

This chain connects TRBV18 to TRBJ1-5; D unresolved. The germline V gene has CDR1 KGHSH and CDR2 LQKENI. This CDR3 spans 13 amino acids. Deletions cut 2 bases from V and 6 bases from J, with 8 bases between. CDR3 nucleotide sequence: TGTGCCAGCTCACCAGGTAGTGGTCAGCCCCAGCATTTT. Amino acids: CASSPGSGQPQHF.

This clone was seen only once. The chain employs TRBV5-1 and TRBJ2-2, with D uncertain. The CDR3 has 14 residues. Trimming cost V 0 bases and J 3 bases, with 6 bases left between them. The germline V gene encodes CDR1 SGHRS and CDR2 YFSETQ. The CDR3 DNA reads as TGCGCCAGCAGCTTGGTACCGGACACCGGGGAGCTGTTTTTT. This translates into CASSLVPDTGELFF.

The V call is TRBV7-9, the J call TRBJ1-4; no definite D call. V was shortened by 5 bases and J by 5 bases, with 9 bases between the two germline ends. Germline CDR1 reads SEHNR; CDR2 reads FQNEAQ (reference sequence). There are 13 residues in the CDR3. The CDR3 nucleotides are TGTGCCAGCAGCGGCGGCAGCAATGAAAAACTGTTTTTT. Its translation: CASSGGSNEKLFF.

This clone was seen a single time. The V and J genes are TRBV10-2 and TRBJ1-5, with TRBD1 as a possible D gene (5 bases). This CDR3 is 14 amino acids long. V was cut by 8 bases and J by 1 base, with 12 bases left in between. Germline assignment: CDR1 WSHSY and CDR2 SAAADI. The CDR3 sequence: CASGLGGSNQPQHF. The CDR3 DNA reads TGCGCCAGCGGGTTGGGGGGGAGCAATCAGCCCCAGCATTTT.

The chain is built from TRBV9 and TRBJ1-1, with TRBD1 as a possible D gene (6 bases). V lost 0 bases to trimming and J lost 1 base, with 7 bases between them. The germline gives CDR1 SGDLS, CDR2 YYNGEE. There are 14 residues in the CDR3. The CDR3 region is CASSVVGANTEAFF. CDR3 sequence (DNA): TGTGCCAGCAGCGTAGTGGGGGCGAACACTGAAGCTTTCTTT.

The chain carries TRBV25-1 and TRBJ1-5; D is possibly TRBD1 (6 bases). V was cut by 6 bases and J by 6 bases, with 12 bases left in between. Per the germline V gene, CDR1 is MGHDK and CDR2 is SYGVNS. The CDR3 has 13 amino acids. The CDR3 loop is CASSEGGRQPQHF. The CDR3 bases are TGTGCCAGCAGCGAGGGGGGGCGTCAGCCCCAGCATTTT.

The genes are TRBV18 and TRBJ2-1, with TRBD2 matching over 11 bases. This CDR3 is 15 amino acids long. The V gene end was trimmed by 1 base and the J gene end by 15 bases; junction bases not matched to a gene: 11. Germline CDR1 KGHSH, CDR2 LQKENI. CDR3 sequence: CASSPQSQSGTSGFF. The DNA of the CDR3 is TGTGCCAGCTCACCACAATCCCAATCCGGGACTAGCGGGTTCTTC.

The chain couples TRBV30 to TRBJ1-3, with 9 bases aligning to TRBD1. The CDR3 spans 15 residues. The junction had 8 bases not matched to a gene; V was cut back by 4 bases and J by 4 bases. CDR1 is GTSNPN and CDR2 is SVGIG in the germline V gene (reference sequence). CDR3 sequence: CAWNRGTGPGNTIYF. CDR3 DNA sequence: TGTGCCTGGAATCGAGGGACAGGGCCGGGAAACACCATATATTTT.

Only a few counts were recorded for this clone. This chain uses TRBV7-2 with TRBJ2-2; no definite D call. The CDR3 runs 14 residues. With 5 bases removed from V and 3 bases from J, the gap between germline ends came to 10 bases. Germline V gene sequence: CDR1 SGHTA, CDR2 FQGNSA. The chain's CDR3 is CASSLPIYTGELFF. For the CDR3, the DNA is TGTGCCAGCAGCCTACCGATCTACACCGGGGAGCTGTTTTTT.

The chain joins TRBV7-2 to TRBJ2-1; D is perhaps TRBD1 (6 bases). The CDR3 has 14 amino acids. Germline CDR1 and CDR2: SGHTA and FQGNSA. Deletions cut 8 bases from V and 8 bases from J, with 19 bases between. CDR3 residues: CASGPWENRDEQFF. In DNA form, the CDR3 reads TGTGCCAGCGGCCCTTGGGAGAACAGGGATGAGCAGTTCTTC.

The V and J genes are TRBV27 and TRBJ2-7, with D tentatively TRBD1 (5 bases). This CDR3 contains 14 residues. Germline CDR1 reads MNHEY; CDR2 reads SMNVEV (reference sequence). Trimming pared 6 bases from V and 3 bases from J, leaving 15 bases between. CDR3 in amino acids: CASSSLGDDYEQYF. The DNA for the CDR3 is TGTGCCAGCAGCAGCTTAGGGGATGACTACGAGCAGTACTTC.

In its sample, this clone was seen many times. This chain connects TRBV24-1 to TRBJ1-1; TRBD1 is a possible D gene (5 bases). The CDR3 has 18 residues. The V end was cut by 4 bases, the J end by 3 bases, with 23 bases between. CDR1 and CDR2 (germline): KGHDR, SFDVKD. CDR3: CATSDRGTPPKEHTEAFF. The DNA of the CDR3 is TGTGCCACCAGTGACCGCGGGACTCCCCCCAAAGAGCACACTGAAGCTTTCTTT.

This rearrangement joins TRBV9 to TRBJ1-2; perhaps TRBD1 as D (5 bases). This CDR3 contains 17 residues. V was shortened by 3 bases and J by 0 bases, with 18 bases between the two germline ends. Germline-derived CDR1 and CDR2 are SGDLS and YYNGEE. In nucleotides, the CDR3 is TGTGCCAGCAGCGGAATTGGGCAGGGCCAAACTAACTATGGCTACACCTTC. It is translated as CASSGIGQGQTNYGYTF.

Written as DNA, the CDR3 is TGCGCCAGCAGCTTGACCGGCCTAGCGGGAGGGATAGATACGCAGTATTTT. It specifies CASSLTGLAGGIDTQYF. The rearrangement links TRBV5-1 to TRBJ2-3, with 12 bases lining up with TRBD2. Germline CDR1 SGHRS, CDR2 YFSETQ. The CDR3 has 17 amino acids. V lost 1 base and J lost 5; bases outside the gene matches: 8.

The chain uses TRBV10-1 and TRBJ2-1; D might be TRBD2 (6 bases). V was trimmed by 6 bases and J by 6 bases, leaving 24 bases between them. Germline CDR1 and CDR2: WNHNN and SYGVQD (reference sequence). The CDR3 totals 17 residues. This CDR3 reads CASSEAGWQTDFNEQFF. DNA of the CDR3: TGCGCCAGCAGCGAGGCGGGGTGGCAAACGGATTTCAATGAGCAGTTCTTC.

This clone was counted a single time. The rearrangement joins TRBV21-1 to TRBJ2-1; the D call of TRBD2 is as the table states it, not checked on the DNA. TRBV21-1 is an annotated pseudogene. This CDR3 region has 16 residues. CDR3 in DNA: TGTGCCAGCAGCATTCGGAGGGCCCATTACTACAATGAGCAGTTCTTC. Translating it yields CASSIRRAHYYNEQFF.

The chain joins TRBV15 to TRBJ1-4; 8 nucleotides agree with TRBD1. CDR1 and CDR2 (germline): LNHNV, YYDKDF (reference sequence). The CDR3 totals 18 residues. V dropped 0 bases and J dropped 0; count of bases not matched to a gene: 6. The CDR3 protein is CATSREARTGTTNEKLFF. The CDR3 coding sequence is TGTGCCACCAGCAGAGAAGCTAGGACAGGGACAACTAATGAAAAACTGTTTTTT.

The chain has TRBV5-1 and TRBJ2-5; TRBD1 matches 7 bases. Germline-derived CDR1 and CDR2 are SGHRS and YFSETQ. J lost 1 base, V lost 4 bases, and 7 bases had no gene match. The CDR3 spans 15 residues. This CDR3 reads CASSLVGTAQETQYF. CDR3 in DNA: TGCGCCAGCAGCCTGGTCGGGACAGCCCAAGAGACCCAGTACTTC.

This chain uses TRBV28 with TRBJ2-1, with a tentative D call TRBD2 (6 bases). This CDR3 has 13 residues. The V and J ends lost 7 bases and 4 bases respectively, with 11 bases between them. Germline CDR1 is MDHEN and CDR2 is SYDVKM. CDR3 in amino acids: CASKKRVYNEQFF. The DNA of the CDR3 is TGTGCCAGCAAAAAGCGGGTATACAATGAGCAGTTCTTC.

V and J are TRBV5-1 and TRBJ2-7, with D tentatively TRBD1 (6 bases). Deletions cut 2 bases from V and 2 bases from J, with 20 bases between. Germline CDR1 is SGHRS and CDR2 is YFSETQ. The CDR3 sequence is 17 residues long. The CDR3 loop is CASSFPQGKGVTYEQYF. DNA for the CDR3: TGCGCCAGCAGCTTCCCACAGGGTAAGGGGGTTACCTACGAGCAGTACTTC.

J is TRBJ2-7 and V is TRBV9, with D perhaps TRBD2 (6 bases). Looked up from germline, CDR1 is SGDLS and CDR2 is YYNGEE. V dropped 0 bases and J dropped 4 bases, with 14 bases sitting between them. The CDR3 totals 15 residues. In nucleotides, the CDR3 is TGTGCCAGCAGCGTAGATAGCGGTTCGGTTTACGAGCAGTACTTC. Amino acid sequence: CASSVDSGSVYEQYF.

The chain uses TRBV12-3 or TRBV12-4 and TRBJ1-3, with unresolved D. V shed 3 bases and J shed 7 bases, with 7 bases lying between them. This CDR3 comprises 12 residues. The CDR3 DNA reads TGTGCCAGCAGTTTGGTCGGTAACACCATATATTTT. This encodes CASSLVGNTIYF.

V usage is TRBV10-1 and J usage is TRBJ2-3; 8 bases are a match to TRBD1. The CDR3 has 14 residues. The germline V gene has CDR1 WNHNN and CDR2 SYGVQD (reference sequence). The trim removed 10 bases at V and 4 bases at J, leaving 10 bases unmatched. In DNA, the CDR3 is TGCGCCACCTCGTCGCAGGGGGCACCAGATACGCAGTATTTT. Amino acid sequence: CATSSQGAPDTQYF.

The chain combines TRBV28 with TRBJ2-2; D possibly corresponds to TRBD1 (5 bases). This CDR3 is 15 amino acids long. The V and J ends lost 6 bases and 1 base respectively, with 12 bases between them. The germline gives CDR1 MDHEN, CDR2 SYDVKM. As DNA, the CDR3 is TGTGCCAGCAGAAGAATCGACAGGAACACCGGGGAGCTGTTTTTT. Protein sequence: CASRRIDRNTGELFF. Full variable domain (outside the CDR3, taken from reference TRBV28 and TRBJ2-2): DVKVTQSSRYLVKRTGEKVFLECVQDMDHENMFWYRQDPGLGLRLIYFSYDVKMKEKGDIPEGYSVSREKKERFSLILESASTNQTSMYLCASRRIDRNTGELFFGEGSRLTVL.

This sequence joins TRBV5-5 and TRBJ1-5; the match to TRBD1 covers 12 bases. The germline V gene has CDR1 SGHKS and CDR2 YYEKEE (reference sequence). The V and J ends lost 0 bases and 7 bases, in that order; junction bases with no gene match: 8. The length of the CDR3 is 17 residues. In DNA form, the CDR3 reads TGTGCCAGCAGCTTGGCAGCCGGGACAGGGGGCGCACAGCCCCAGCATTTT. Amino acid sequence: CASSLAAGTGGAQPQHF. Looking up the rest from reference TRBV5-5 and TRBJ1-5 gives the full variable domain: DAGVTQSPTHLIKTRGQQVTLRCSPISGHKSVSWYQQVLGQGPQFIFQYYEKEERGRGNFPDRFSARQFPNYSSELNVNALLLGDSALYLCASSLAAGTGGAQPQHFGDGTRLSIL.

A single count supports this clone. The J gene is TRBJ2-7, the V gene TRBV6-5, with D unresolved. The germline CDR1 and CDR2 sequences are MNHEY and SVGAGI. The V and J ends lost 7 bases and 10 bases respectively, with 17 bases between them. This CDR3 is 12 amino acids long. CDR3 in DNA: TGTGCCAGCAAAGCCGAAAGATTACGCCAGTACTTC. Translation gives CASKAERLRQYF.

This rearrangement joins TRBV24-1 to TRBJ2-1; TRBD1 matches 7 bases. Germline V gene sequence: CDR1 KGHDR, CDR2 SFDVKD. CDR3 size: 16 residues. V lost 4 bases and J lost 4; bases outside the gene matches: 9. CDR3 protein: CATSETRGWTYNEQFF. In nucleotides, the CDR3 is TGTGCCACCAGTGAAACCAGGGGGTGGACTTACAATGAGCAGTTCTTC.